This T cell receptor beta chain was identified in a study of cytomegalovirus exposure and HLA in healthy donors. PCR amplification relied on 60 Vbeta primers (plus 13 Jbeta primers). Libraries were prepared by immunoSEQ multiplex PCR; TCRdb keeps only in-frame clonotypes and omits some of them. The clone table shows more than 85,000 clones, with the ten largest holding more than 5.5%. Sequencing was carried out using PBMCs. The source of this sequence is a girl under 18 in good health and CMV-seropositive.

The chain's CDR3 is CASSLTPTTEPGEQYF. CDR3 in DNA: TGTGCCAGCAGCTTAACCCCAACGACGGAGCCTGGGGAGCAGTACTTC. V usage is TRBV7-3 and J usage is TRBJ2-7; D ambiguous. With 0 bases removed from V and 7 bases from J, the gap between germline ends came to 19 bases. The CDR3 has 16 amino acids. Looked up from germline, CDR1 is SGHTA and CDR2 is FQGTGA.